What follows is one TCR beta chain and its context. The data stem from a study of shared clonotypes between healthy human individuals. Across the whole study: A couple of women and a few men aged 18 to 49 made up the donors.

Germline loops: CDR1 SNHLY, CDR2 FYNNEI. The CDR3 spans 15 residues. V lost 5 bases and J lost 1; bases outside the gene matches: 4. TCRdb's table, derived via immunoSEQ multiplex PCR, lists solely in-frame clones and lacks some. The sample has millions of clones, roughly 93% seen once; the top ten hold 0.39%. The chain has TRBV2 and TRBJ2-2, with 7 positions matching TRBD2. The sequencing sample was made of naive CD4+ T cells from PBMCs. Documented subset: CD45RA+ positively selected. This TCR was recovered from a man younger than 30 in good health. Some clones in this sample may be carry-over from other donors' samples. The CDR3: CASSPWEGNTGELFF. In nucleotides, the CDR3 is TGTGCCAGCAGTCCCTGGGAGGGGAACACCGGGGAGCTGTTTTTT.